This T cell receptor (beta chain) was found in a study of T cells in Graves' hyperthyroidism and ophthalmopathy. Concerning this clonotype itself: Antigen specificity is unknown.

It was less than 13 ml of fresh peripheral blood that supplied the PBMCs. Amplification targeted TCR beta CDR3 regions from RNA transcripts. In the first-round RT-PCR of the TCR CDR3, the HTBI primer set was used. TCRdb recomputed calls from the multiplex PCR reads with MiXCR, one row per CDR3 protein. Of approximately 610,000 distinct CDR3 sequences in the sample, 16% were seen once. General study points: In the blood, most expanded thyroid clonotypes above 0.001 appeared as well.

This sequence originates from a woman between 18 and 30 years old with Graves' hyperthyroidism. Sequencing used blood.

CDR3 amino acids: CASSMLDRGGYTF. CDR3 coding DNA: TGTGCCAGTAGTATGCTAGACAGAGGTGGCTACACCTTC. This chain uses TRBV19 with TRBJ1-2, with D possibly TRBD1 on 5 matching bases. The CDR3 is 13 amino acids. V was shortened by 3 bases and J by 7 bases, with 12 bases between the two germline ends. Germline assignment: CDR1 LNHDA and CDR2 SQIVND (reference sequence).